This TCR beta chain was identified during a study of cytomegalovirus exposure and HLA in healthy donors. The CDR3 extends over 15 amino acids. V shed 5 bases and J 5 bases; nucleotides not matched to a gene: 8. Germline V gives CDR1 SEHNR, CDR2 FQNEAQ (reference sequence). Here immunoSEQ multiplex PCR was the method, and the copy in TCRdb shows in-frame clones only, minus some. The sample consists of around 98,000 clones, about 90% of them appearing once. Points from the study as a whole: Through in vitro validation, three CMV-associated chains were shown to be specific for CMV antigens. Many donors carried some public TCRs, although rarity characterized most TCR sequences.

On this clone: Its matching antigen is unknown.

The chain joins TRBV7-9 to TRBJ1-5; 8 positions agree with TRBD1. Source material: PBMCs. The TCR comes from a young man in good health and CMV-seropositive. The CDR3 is CASSPETGADQPQHF. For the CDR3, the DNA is TGTGCCAGCAGCCCTGAGACAGGGGCGGATCAGCCCCAGCATTTT.